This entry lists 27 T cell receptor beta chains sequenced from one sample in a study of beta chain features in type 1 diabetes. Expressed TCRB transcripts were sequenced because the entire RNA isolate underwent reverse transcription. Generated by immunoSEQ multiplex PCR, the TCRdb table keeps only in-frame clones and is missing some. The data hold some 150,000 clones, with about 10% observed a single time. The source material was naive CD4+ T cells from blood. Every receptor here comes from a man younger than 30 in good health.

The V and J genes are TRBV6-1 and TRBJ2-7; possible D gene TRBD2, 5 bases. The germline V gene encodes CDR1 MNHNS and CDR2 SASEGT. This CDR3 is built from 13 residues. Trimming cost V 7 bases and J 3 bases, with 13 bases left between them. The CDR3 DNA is TGTGCCAGCATCGATCGGGATAACTACGAGCAGTACTTC. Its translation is CASIDRDNYEQYF.

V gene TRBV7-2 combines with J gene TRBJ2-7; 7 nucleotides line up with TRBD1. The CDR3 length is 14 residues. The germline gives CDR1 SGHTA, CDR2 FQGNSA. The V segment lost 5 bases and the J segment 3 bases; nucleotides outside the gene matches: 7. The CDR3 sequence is CASSVATGNYEQYF. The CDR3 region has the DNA TGTGCCAGCAGCGTTGCGACAGGGAACTACGAGCAGTACTTC.

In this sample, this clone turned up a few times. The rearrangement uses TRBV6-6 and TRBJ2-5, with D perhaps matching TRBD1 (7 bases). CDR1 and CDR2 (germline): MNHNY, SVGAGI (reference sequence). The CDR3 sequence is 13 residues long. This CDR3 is CAGGRDRQETQYF. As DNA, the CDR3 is TGTGCGGGGGGCCGGGACAGACAAGAGACCCAGTACTTC.

CDR3 amino acids: CASSVVGGGETQYF. CDR3 nucleotides: TGTGCCAGCAGCGTAGTCGGGGGAGGAGAGACCCAGTACTTC. The V gene is TRBV9, the J gene TRBJ2-5; maybe TRBD2 (6 bases). Germline V gene sequence: CDR1 SGDLS, CDR2 YYNGEE. Between the trimmed V and J ends, which lost 0 bases and 4 bases, there was a span of 10 bases. The CDR3 has 14 amino acids.

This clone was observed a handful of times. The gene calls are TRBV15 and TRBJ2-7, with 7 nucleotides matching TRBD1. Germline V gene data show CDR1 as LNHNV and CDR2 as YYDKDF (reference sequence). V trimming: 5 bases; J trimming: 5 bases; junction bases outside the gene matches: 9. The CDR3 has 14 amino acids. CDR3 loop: CATSGTGVGDEQYF. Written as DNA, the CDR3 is TGTGCCACCAGCGGAACAGGGGTTGGGGACGAGCAGTACTTC.

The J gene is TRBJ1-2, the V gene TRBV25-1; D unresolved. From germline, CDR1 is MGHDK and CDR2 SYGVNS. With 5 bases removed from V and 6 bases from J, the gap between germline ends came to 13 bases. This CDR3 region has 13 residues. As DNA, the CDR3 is TGTGCCAGCAGTCGTCAGGCGAGGGATGGCTACACCTTC. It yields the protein CASSRQARDGYTF.

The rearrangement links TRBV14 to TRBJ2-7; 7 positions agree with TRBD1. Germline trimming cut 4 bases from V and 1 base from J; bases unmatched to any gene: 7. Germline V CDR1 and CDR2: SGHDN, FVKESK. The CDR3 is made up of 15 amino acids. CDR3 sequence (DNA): TGTGCCAGCAGCCTCACAGGGGTAACGTCCTACGAGCAGTACTTC. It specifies CASSLTGVTSYEQYF.

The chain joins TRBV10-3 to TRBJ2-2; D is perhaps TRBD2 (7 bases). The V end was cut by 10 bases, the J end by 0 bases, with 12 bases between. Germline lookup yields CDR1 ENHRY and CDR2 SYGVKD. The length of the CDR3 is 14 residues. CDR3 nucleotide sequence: TGTGCCACCAGCGGGACATCGAACACCGGGGAGCTGTTTTTT. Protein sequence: CATSGTSNTGELFF.

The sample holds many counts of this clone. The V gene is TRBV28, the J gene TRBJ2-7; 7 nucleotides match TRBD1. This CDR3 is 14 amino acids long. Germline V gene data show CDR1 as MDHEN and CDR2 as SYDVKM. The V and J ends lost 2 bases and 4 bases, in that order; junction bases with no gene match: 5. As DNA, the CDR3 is TGTGCCAGCAGTTTAAGGGGGCCGGGGTACGAGCAGTACTTC. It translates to CASSLRGPGYEQYF.

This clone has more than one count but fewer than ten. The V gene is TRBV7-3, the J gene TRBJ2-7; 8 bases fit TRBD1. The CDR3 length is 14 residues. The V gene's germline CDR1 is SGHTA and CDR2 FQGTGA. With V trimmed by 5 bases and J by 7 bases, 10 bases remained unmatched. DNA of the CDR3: TGTGCCAGCAGCCCCGGGACAGGAGAAAGGGAGCAGTACTTC. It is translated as CASSPGTGEREQYF.

CDR3 residues: CASSPIGTGGQPQHF. In DNA form, the CDR3 reads TGTGCCAGCTCACCGATAGGGACAGGTGGCCAGCCCCAGCATTTT. The V call is TRBV18, the J call TRBJ1-5; 8 positions agree with TRBD1. V shed 3 bases and J 7 bases; nucleotides not matched to a gene: 8. There are 15 residues in the CDR3. Germline-derived CDR1 and CDR2 are KGHSH and LQKENI.

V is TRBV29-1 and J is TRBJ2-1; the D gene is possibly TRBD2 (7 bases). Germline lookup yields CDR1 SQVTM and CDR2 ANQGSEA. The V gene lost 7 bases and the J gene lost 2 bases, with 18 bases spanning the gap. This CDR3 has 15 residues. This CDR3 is CSAPAGASPYNEQFF. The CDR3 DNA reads TGCAGCGCCCCTGCGGGGGCCTCCCCCTACAATGAGCAGTTCTTC.

This CDR3 reads CASSPGASNYEQYF. The CDR3 DNA is TGTGCCAGCAGCCCGGGTGCCAGCAATTACGAGCAGTACTTC. The V call is TRBV5-4, the J call TRBJ2-5; D is uncertain. The DNA end is a closer match to TRBJ2-7, so the J assignment may be wrong. Looked up from germline, CDR1 is SGHNT and CDR2 is YYREEE (reference sequence). This CDR3 is built from 14 residues.

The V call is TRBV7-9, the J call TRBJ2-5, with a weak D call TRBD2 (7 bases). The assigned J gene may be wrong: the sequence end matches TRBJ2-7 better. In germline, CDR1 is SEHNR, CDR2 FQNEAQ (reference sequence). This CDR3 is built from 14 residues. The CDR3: CASSLIPGGNEQYF. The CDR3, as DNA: TGTGCCAGCAGCTTAATCCCGGGGGGCAACGAGCAGTACTTC.

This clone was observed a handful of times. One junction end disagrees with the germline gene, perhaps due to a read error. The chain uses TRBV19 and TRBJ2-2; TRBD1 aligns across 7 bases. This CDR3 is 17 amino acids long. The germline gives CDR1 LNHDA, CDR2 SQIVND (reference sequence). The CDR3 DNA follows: TGTGCCAGCAGTAGAGGGTTGGGGGACAGATACACCGGGGAGCTGTTTTTT. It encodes CASSRGLGDRYTGELFF.

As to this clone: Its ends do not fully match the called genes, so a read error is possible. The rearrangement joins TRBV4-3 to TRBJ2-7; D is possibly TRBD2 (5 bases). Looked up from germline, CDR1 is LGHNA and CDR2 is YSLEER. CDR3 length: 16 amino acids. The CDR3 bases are TGCGCCGGCAGCCAAGATAGCGCCGCCGGGCGCTACGAGCAGTACTTC. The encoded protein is CAGSQDSAAGRYEQYF.

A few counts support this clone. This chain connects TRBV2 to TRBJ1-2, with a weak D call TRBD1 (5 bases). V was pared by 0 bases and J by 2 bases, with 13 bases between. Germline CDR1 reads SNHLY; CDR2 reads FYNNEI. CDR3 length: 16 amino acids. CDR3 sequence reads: CASSEAPQGLNYGYTF. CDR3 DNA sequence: TGTGCCAGCAGTGAAGCGCCCCAGGGACTAAACTATGGCTACACCTTC.

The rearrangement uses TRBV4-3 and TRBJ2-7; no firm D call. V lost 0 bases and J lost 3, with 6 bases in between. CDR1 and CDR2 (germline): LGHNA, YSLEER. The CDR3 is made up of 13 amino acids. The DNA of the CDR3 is TGCGCCAGCAGCCAAGAGGCCCGCTACGAGCAGTACTTC. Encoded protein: CASSQEARYEQYF.

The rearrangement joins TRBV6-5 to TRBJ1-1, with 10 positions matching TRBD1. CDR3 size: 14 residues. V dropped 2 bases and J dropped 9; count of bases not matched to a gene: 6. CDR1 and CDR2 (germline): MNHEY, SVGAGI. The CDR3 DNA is TGTGCCAGCAGTTACCCTGGACAGGGGGGTAAAGCTTTCTTT. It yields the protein CASSYPGQGGKAFF.

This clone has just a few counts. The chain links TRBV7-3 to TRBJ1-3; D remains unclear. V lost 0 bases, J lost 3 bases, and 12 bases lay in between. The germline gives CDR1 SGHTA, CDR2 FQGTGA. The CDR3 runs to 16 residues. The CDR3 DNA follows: TGTGCCAGCAGCTTAACGTCGGGAGGGAGTGGAAACACCATATATTTT. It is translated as CASSLTSGGSGNTIYF.

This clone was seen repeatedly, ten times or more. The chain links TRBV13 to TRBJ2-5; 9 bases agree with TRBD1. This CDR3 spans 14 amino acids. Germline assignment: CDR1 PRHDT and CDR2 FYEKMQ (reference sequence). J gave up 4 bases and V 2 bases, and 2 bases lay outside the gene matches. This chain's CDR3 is CASSLRQGGETQYF. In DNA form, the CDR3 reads TGTGCCAGCAGCTTACGACAGGGGGGAGAGACCCAGTACTTC.

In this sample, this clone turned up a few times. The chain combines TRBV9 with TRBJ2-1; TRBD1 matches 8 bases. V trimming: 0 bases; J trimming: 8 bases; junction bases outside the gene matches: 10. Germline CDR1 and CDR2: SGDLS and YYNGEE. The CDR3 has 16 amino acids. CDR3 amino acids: CASSVGQGAAWDEQFF. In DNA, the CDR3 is TGTGCCAGCAGCGTAGGCCAGGGGGCAGCGTGGGATGAGCAGTTCTTC.

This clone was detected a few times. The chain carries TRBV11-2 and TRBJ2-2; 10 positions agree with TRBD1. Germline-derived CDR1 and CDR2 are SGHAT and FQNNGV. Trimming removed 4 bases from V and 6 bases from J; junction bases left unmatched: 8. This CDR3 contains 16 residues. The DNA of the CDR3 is TGTGCCAGCAGCTCACGACAGGGGGCGATCCCCGGGGAGCTGTTTTTT. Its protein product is CASSSRQGAIPGELFF.

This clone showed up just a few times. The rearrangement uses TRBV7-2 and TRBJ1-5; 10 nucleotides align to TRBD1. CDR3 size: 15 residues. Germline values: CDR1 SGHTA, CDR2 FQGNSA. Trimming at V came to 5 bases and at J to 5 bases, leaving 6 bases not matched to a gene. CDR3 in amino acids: CASSQGGQGYQPQHF. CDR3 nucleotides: TGTGCCAGCAGCCAAGGGGGACAGGGGTATCAGCCCCAGCATTTT.

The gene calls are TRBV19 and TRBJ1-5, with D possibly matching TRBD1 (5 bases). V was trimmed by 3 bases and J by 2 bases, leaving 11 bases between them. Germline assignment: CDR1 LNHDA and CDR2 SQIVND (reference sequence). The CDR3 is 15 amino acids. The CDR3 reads CASSIGPQGNQPQHF. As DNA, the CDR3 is TGTGCCAGTAGTATTGGCCCACAGGGCAATCAGCCCCAGCATTTT.

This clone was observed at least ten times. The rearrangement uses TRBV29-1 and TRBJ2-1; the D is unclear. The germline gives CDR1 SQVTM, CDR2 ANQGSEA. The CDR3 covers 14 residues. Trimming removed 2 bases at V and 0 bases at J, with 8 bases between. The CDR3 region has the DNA TGCAGCGTTGAACCAGGAAGCTCCTACAATGAGCAGTTCTTC. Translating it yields CSVEPGSSYNEQFF.

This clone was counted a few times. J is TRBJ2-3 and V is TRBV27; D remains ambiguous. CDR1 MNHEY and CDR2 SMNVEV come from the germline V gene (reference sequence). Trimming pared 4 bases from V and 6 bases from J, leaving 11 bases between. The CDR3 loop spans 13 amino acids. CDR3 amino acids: CASSSKPEDTQYF. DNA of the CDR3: TGTGCCAGCAGTTCGAAGCCGGAGGATACGCAGTATTTT.